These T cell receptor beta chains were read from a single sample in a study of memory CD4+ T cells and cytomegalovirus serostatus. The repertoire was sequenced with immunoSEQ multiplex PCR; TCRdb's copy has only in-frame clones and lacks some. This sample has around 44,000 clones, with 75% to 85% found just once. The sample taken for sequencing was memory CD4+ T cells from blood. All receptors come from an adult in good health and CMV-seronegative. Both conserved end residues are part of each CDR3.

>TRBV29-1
CSYGRGGETQYF
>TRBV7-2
CASSLGLAGVKLLHEQYF
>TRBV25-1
CASARASGANVLTF
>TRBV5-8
CASSLSGVSYEQYF
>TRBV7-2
CASSLALTGSYGYTF
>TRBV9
CASSPPSSTDTQYF
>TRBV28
CASSPVAPSTDTQYF
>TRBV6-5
CASSYSLATRAFF
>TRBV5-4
CASSLDGGEDEQYF
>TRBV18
CASSPLRDTPRETQYF
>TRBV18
CASSPGQTNYGYTF
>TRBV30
CAWSSSVGGYTF
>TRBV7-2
CASSFFAGETQYF
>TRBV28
CATRTSGTYEQYF
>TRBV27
CASSLLGLNTGELFF
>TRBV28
CASSLQGHGSEGEQYF
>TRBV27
CASSLSRKRWNEKLFF
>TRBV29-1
CSVGTMNTEAFF
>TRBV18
CASSSGGTSSYNEQFF
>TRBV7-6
CASSSGTGGSGNTIYF
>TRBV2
CASRHPRRAYEQYF
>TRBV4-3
CASSQDRGGRPYEQYF
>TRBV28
CASRETTQKVYNEQFF
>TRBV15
CATSRVEGRGYF
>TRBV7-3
CASAAASGTEAFF
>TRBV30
CAWGQGGTNEKLFF
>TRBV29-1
CSVGWQQNTEAFF
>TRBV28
CASSYEGRRKLFF
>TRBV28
CASRPRRGLQETQYF
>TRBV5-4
CASSLGNNEQFF
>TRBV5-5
CASSLDRNTIYF
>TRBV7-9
CASSPNLEQFF
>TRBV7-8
CASSPRTSGSRKFF
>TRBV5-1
CASSPATGSGTDTQYF
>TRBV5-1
CASSLEVGVGTDTQYF
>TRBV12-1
CASSPTGLLYEQYF
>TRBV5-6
CASSLELGRGIYEQYF
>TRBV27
CASSTTPNHEQFF
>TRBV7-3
CASSRDRNTEAFF
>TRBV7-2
CASIGGGETQYF
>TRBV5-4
CASSLAAGGGTGELFF
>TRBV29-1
CSGKGYTSGSTDTQYF
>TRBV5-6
CASSKRTGSATNEKLFF
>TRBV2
CASSSLGVPNQPQHF
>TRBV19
CASSPQAGGATGELFF
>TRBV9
CASSVTGDPTDTQYF
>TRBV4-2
CASSQDWGGDYEQYF
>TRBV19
CASSIDRRTGELFF
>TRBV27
CASRPGAGEQYF
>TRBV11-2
CASSSPTIAYEQYF
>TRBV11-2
CASSPLRGSTGELFF
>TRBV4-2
CASSRPDRENYGYTF
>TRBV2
CASSEAGGVTGELFF
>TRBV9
CASSVGVDQPQHF
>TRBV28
CASRTTGGTSSYEQYF